The 5 T cell receptor beta chains below all came from one sample that was sequenced in a study of blood T cells in healthy people across ages. With a J-beta primer mix and a sample-barcoded 5' primer, a second PCR ran about 7 to 12 cycles. MiXCR, run by TCRdb on the 5' RACE reads, gives a single entry per CDR3 protein. The sample holds almost 800,000 distinct CDR3 sequences, roughly 50% seen once. Sequenced sample: blood. These receptors were taken from a man aged 25 to 40 in good health.

The chain recombines TRBV29-1 with TRBJ2-1, with no clear D. The ends were cut back, 3 bases at V and 0 bases at J, with 9 bases in the middle. Germline V gives CDR1 SQVTM, CDR2 ANQGSEA. The CDR3 covers 14 residues. CDR3 DNA sequence: TGCAGCGTTGACAGACCGAGCTCCTACAATGAGCAGTTCTTC. Protein: CSVDRPSSYNEQFF.

This clonotype was seen a single time. The chain couples TRBV29-1 to TRBJ2-5; 9 bases line up with TRBD1. The CDR3 contains 13 residues. CDR1 is SQVTM, CDR2 ANQGSEA, per germline. J was trimmed by 5 bases and V by 3 bases; bases with no gene match: 4. CDR3 loop: CSVDYRGRETQYF. The CDR3 DNA sequence: TGCAGCGTTGATTACAGGGGGCGGGAGACCCAGTACTTC.

The chain recombines TRBV6-1 with TRBJ2-3; 7 bases are shared with TRBD2. The CDR3 is 14 residues long. Trimming removed 8 bases from V and 1 base from J; junction bases left unmatched: 6. Germline CDR1 and CDR2: MNHNS and SASEGT. CDR3 bases: TGTGCCAGCGAACCCGCGGGAGGCACAGATACGCAGTATTTT. This codes for CASEPAGGTDTQYF.

V usage is TRBV24-1 and J usage is TRBJ2-1; the D gene is possibly TRBD2 (5 bases). The V end was cut by 3 bases, the J end by 9 bases, with 17 bases between. The CDR3 length is 15 residues. Germline-derived CDR1 and CDR2 are KGHDR and SFDVKD. Written as DNA, the CDR3 is TGTGCCACCAGTGATGCGGGCGCCCTAGCAACTGAGCAGTTCTTC. This translates into CATSDAGALATEQFF.

This clonotype has a count of ten or more. The chain couples TRBV7-2 to TRBJ2-1, with D hard to call. Trimming took off 4 bases at V and 3 bases at J, with 13 bases between the two ends. The germline CDR1 and CDR2 sequences are SGHTA and FQGNSA. The CDR3 sequence is 15 residues long. The CDR3 nucleotides read TGTGCCAGCAGCTCACACATAACTGACTACAATGAGCAGTTCTTC. Translated: CASSSHITDYNEQFF.